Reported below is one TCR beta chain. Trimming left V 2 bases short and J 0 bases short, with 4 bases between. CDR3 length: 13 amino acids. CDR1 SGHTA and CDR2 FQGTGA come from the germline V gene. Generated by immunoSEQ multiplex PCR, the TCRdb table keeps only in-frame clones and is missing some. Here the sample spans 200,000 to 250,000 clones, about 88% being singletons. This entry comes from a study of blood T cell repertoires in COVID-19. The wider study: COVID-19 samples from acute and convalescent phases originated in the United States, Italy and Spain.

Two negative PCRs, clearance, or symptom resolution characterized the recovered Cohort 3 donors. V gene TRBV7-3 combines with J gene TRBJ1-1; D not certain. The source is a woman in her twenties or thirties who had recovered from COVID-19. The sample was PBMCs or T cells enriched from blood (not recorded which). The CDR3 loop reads CASSLYMNTEAFF. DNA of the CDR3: TGTGCCAGCAGCTTATATATGAACACTGAAGCTTTCTTT. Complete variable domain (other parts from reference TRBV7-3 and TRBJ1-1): GAGVSQTPSNKVTEKGKYVELRCDPISGHTALYWYRQSLGQGPEFLIYFQGTGAADDSGLPNDRFFAVRPEGSVSTLKIQRTERGDSAVYLCASSLYMNTEAFFGQGTRLTVV.